This T cell receptor beta chain was documented in a study of blood T cell repertoires in COVID-19. Study-level background: Collection of acute and convalescent COVID-19 samples took place in the United States, Italy and Spain. The analysed material was cDNA or gDNA that came from T cells, B-cell-depleted T cells, or PBMCs.

The CDR3 is 15 amino acids. The germline V and J ends were trimmed by 0 bases and 0 bases, with 10 bases remaining between them. Germline lookup yields CDR1 SGDLS and CDR2 YYNGEE. The assay was immunoSEQ multiplex PCR, and TCRdb's table has in-frame clones only and misses some. This table has fewer than 450,000 clones, around 89% appearing once. Seattle's enrolled individuals joined amid active infection and were then monitored longitudinally. The specimen sequenced was peripheral blood. The TCR was taken from a woman aged 45-60 years with COVID-19, enrolled during active disease. The chain is built from TRBV9 and TRBJ2-7; D call uncertain. The DNA for the CDR3 is TGTGCCAGCAGCGTAGGGGCAACACTCTCCTACGAGCAGTACTTC. Amino acid sequence: CASSVGATLSYEQYF.